This TCR beta chain was sequenced during a study of T cell responses to AZD1222 COVID-19 vaccine. Points from the study as a whole: AZD1222 recipients seropositive at baseline numbered only six. Clonal diversity was possibly underestimated; the donors were predominantly white British and more often female.

In regard to this clone: Its antigen is unidentified.

The CDR3 consists of 13 residues. Trimming pared 3 bases from V and 4 bases from J, leaving 7 bases between. Germline V lookup: CDR1 LNHNV, CDR2 YYDKDF (reference sequence). TCRdb's table, derived via immunoSEQ multiplex PCR, lists solely in-frame clones and lacks some. The table has under 95,000 clones, 90% seen once. The origin of this receptor is an adult in good health. V gene TRBV15 combines with J gene TRBJ2-1; D is possibly TRBD1 (5 bases). Source: peripheral blood, taken on day 0 of AZD1222 vaccination. CDR3 protein: CATSRRQYNEQFF. CDR3 nucleotides: TGTGCCACCAGCAGGAGACAGTACAATGAGCAGTTCTTC. Using reference TRBV15 and TRBJ2-1 for the parts outside the CDR3, the full variable domain is DAMVIQNPRYQVTQFGKPVTLSCSQTLNHNVMYWYQQKSSQAPKLLFHYYDKDFNNEADTPDNFQSRRPNTSFCFLDIRSPGLGDTAMYLCATSRRQYNEQFFGPGTRLTVL.